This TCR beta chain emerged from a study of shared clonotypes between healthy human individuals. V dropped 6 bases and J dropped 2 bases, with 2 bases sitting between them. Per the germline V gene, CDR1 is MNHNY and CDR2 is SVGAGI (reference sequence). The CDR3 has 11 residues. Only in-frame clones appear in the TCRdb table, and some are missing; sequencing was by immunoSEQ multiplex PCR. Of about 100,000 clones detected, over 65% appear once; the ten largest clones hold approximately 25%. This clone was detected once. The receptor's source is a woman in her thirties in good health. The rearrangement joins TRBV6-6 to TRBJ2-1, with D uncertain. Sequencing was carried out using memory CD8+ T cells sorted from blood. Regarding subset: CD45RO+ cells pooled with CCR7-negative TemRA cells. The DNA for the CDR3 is TGTGCCAGCAGGGCCTACAATGAGCAGTTCTTC. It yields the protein CASRAYNEQFF.